These T cell receptor beta chains were read from a single sample in a study of T cell repertoires in cytomegalovirus infection. Which antigens these TCRs recognize remains unknown. MiXCR, applied by TCRdb to the reads, yields one record per CDR3 protein. Of 200,000 or so distinct CDR3 sequences in the sample, 35% to 40% were seen once. This material consisted of CD8+ T cells from cultured PBMCs, taken from culture after CMV antigen stimulation. Receptors were obtained from a human donor in good health (CMV status not recorded). Some clones in this sample may be carry-over from other donors' samples. The CDR3 runs from the conserved cysteine through the conserved F or W. The D gene is left open where the match is weak. Clone size appears in some rows only: once, few, many, or a class for an expanded clone.

V	size	J	D	DNA	CDR3
TRBV27	once	TRBJ2-1	TRBD2	TGTGCCAGCAGTTCTAGCGGGGAGCAGTTCTTC	CASSSSGEQFF
TRBV11-2	-	TRBJ2-1	TRBD2	TGTGCCAGCAGCTTACTAGCGGGAGGCACGCCCAATGAGCAGTTCTTC	CASSLLAGGTPNEQFF
TRBV9	-	TRBJ2-2	-	TGTGCCAGCAGCGTAGCTTTAGGACAACCGAACACCGGGGAGCTGTTTTTT	CASSVALGQPNTGELFF
TRBV13	few	TRBJ1-2	-	TGTGCCAGCAGCCCTGCCGGGCAGGCCTATGGCTACACCTTC	CASSPAGQAYGYTF
TRBV27	few	TRBJ1-1	-	TGTGCCAGCAGTTTATCGATGGGGGCCTTGAACACTGAAGCTTTCTTT	CASSLSMGALNTEAFF
TRBV4-1	-	TRBJ2-7	-	TGCGCCAGCAGCCAAGATAGGGGAGTCGACGAGCAGTACTTC	CASSQDRGVDEQYF
TRBV27	-	TRBJ1-2	-	TGTGCCAGCAGTGGCTACACCTTC	CASSGYTF
TRBV29-1	-	TRBJ1-1	-	TGCAGCGTTGAAGGACTGCTCGGTCGGGCTGAAGCTTTCTTT	CSVEGLLGRAEAFF
TRBV28	-	TRBJ2-3	-	TGTGCCAGCAGTGTGGGACTTCCTTTTCGCGATACGCAGTATTTT	CASSVGLPFRDTQYF
TRBV9	-	TRBJ2-1	-	TGTGCCAGCAGCGTAGGGACCGGGAGTGAGCAGTTCTTC	CASSVGTGSEQFF
TRBV5-5	-	TRBJ2-6	TRBD1	TGTGCCAGCAGCCGGACAGGGACCCTCTCTGGGGCCAACGTCCTGACTTTC	CASSRTGTLSGANVLTF
TRBV27	-	TRBJ1-1	-	TGTGCCAGCAGTCTTCGACAAGACTTGAACACTGAAGCTTTCTTT	CASSLRQDLNTEAFF
TRBV25-1	-	TRBJ2-2	-	TGTGCCAGCAGGTTGGGATTCACCGGGGAGCTGTTTTTT	CASRLGFTGELFF
TRBV4-3	-	TRBJ2-1	TRBD2	TGCGCCAGCAGCCAAGCGGGGGGGGGGGCTCACAATGAGCAGTTCTTC	CASSQAGGGAHNEQFF
TRBV19	few	TRBJ1-1	-	TGTGCCAGTAGGGACCGGGACATCTCGAACACTGAAGCTTTCTTT	CASRDRDISNTEAFF
TRBV28	few	TRBJ2-5	TRBD2	TGTGCCAGCAGGCAGACGGGGGGTGAAGAGACCCAGTACTTC	CASRQTGGEETQYF
TRBV10-3	few	TRBJ2-6	-	TGTGCCATCAGCGTGGACTCTGGGGCCAACGTCCTGACTTTC	CAISVDSGANVLTF
TRBV28	many	TRBJ1-4	-	TGTGCCAGCAGTCCTCCGCGGGGAAAACTGTTTTTT	CASSPPRGKLFF
TRBV7-6	few	TRBJ2-7	-	TGTGCCAGCAGCTTAGCACCGCAATCCTACGAGCAGTACTTC	CASSLAPQSYEQYF
TRBV5-4	-	TRBJ1-1	-	TGTGCCAGCAGCGAGCTCGTGGGTGAAGCTTTCTTT	CASSELVGEAFF
TRBV25-1	-	TRBJ1-2	-	TGTGCCTGCGGGGGGGGCACGAACTATGGCTACACCTTC	CACGGGTNYGYTF
TRBV7-3	few	TRBJ2-1	-	TGTGCCAGCAGCCCGATGACAGATTACAATGAGCAGTTCTTC	CASSPMTDYNEQFF
TRBV28	-	TRBJ2-5	-	TGTGCCAGCAGTTTAAGGGGACTCAATCAAGAGACCCAGTACTTC	CASSLRGLNQETQYF
TRBV6-4	-	TRBJ1-1	-	TGTGCCAGCAGTGACTCGAGGGTCCCCCCGAACACTGAAGCTTTCTTT	CASSDSRVPPNTEAFF
TRBV25-1	many	TRBJ1-2	TRBD1	TGTGCCAGCAGTGGGACAGGGGATAGTAACTATGGCTACACCTTC	CASSGTGDSNYGYTF
TRBV15	-	TRBJ2-5	TRBD2	TGTGCCACCAGCAGAGGACTAGCGGGGCAAGAGACCCAGTACTTC	CATSRGLAGQETQYF
TRBV28	many	TRBJ2-7	TRBD2	TGTGCCAGCAGTTCATCGCGACTAGCTAATTCCTACGAGCAGTACTTC	CASSSSRLANSYEQYF
TRBV7-9	many	TRBJ1-1	-	TGTGCCAGCAACGATGACACTGAAGCTTTCTTT	CASNDDTEAFF
TRBV7-6	-	TRBJ2-7	TRBD2	TGTGCCAGCAGCTTAGTAAAAGGGACTAGCGGGCCCTCCTACGAGCAGTACTTC	CASSLVKGTSGPSYEQYF
TRBV3-1	-	TRBJ1-2	-	TGTGCCAGCAGCCAAGATAACTATGGCTACACCTTC	CASSQDNYGYTF
TRBV5-4	few	TRBJ2-7	TRBD1	TGTGCCAGCAGCCCGGACAGGGCCTCCTACGAGCAGTACTTC	CASSPDRASYEQYF
TRBV15	many	TRBJ2-3	TRBD1	TGTGCCACCAGCAGAGAGCGAGACAGGGGGCGTCAAGATACGCAGTATTTT	CATSRERDRGRQDTQYF
TRBV12-3/TRBV12-4	-	TRBJ2-6	-	TGTGCCAGCAGTTTAGCTGTCTCTGGGGCCAACGTCCTGACTTTC	CASSLAVSGANVLTF
TRBV7-3	few	TRBJ2-1	-	TGTGCCAGCAGCCTATCCCCGGCCAGGAGCTCCTACAATGAGCAGTTCTTC	CASSLSPARSSYNEQFF
TRBV7-2	-	TRBJ2-1	-	TGTGCCAGCAGCTTACTTCAGGCTCTATACAATGAGCAGTTCTTC	CASSLLQALYNEQFF
TRBV27	few	TRBJ2-7	TRBD2	TGTGCCAGCAGTCCCCGGGGTAGCGGGAAAGCATCCCACGAGCAGTACTTC	CASSPRGSGKASHEQYF
TRBV12-3/TRBV12-4	-	TRBJ1-1	-	TGTGCCAGCAGTTTAATACAGGCTGAAGCTTTCTTT	CASSLIQAEAFF
TRBV19	-	TRBJ1-2	-	TGTGCCAGCGTACCCCCTGGGGACACAAACTTTAACTATGGCTACACCTTC	CASVPPGDTNFNYGYTF
TRBV29-1	few	TRBJ1-3	-	TGCAGCGTCCGTCTAGGCTCTGGAAACACCATATATTTT	CSVRLGSGNTIYF
TRBV7-2	-	TRBJ1-2	TRBD1	TGTGCCAGCAGCCCCCGACCCGGGCAGGGGGCTAACTATGGCTACACCTTC	CASSPRPGQGANYGYTF
TRBV12-3/TRBV12-4	few	TRBJ2-3	-	TGTGCCAGCAGTTTAGCGCTGCGGGGACTCACAGATACGCAGTATTTT	CASSLALRGLTDTQYF
TRBV11-2	-	TRBJ2-5	-	TGTGCCAGCAGCTGGGAGGGGGTAAGCGCGTTACTCCAAGAGACCCAGTACTTC	CASSWEGVSALLQETQYF
TRBV24-1	-	TRBJ2-2	-	TGTGCCACCAGTGATTTGCCGGCTAGCGCGAACACCGGGGAGCTGTTTTTT	CATSDLPASANTGELFF
TRBV7-8	once	TRBJ2-2	TRBD2	TGTGCAAGCAGCCCTCTGGCGGGAGCAAAAACCGGGGAGCTGTTTTTT	CASSPLAGAKTGELFF
TRBV24-1	-	TRBJ2-1	TRBD2	TGTGCCACCAGTGATTTGACGCGGGGGACTAGACTGAGTGAGCAGTTCTTC	CATSDLTRGTRLSEQFF
TRBV4-2	-	TRBJ2-7	-	TGTGCCAGCAGCCAAGTCGGTACGGCCTTAACCTACGAGCAGTACTTC	CASSQVGTALTYEQYF
TRBV20-1	-	TRBJ2-1	-	TGCAGTGCTAGATCCTCCGGGGCGGAGTTCAACAATGAGCAGTTCTTC	CSARSSGAEFNNEQFF
TRBV7-9	few	TRBJ2-2	-	TGTGCCAGCAGCTCGACCTGGCAGGGGCCCCCGGAGGGGGAGCTGTTTTTT	CASSSTWQGPPEGELFF
TRBV27	-	TRBJ2-2	-	TGTGCCAGCAATCCGGGGGAGCTGTTTTTT	CASNPGELFF
TRBV7-3	-	TRBJ2-2	-	TGTGCCAGCAGGTATACGGGCAAGAAGCTGTTTTTT	CASRYTGKKLFF
TRBV4-2	-	TRBJ1-1	TRBD1	TGTGCCAGCAGCCCTGGAAGGGGGCGGGGAACTGAAGCTTTCTTT	CASSPGRGRGTEAFF
TRBV5-6	few	TRBJ2-1	-	TGTGCCAGCAGCTTGAGTCTTTCCGGCTGGGAATTTTTGAATGAGCAGTTCTTC	CASSLSLSGWEFLNEQFF
TRBV27	-	TRBJ1-1	-	TGTGCCAGCAGCCTCCGAGGTTTCTCTGAAGCTTTCTTT	CASSLRGFSEAFF
TRBV12-3/TRBV12-4	-	TRBJ2-1	TRBD2	TGTGCCAGCACCCCTCGGCGAGCGGGAGGGTACAATGAGCAGTTCTTC	CASTPRRAGGYNEQFF
TRBV7-9	-	TRBJ1-4	-	TGTGCCAGCAGAGTCTCAGGAGCAACTAATGAAAAACTGTTTTTT	CASRVSGATNEKLFF
TRBV4-2	few	TRBJ2-7	-	TGTGCCAGCAGCCCCGGAAGGGGGGCTTCCTACGAGCAGTACTTC	CASSPGRGASYEQYF
TRBV7-8	many	TRBJ2-7	-	TGTGCCAGCAGCTTAGAGACCGCTCCTGGGTACGAGCAGTACTTC	CASSLETAPGYEQYF